The next 6 T cell receptor beta chains were all read from a single sample in a study of cytomegalovirus exposure and HLA in healthy donors. Use of 60 Vbeta and 13 Jbeta primers characterized the PCR. Here immunoSEQ multiplex PCR was the method, and the copy in TCRdb shows in-frame clones only, minus some. The data contain under 200,000 clones, roughly 65% of them seen just once; the ten biggest clones take up approximately 4.5%. The sequenced material came from PBMCs. The receptors come from a woman younger than 35 in good health and CMV-seropositive.

The rearrangement links TRBV19 to TRBJ2-7; D not certain. CDR3 size: 13 residues. V dropped 3 bases and J dropped 3 bases, with 9 bases sitting between them. Per germline, CDR1 LNHDA and CDR2 SQIVND (reference sequence). The CDR3 is CASSIRRNYEQYF. The CDR3 DNA is TGTGCCAGTAGTATCCGGAGAAACTACGAGCAGTACTTC.

The V and J genes are TRBV30 and TRBJ1-1, with TRBD1 as a possible D gene (5 bases). V gave up 2 bases and J gave up 3 bases, with 7 bases separating them. From germline, CDR1 is GTSNPN and CDR2 SVGIG (reference sequence). The CDR3 has 12 residues. The CDR3 sequence is CAWSRGYTEAFF. CDR3 nucleotides: TGTGCCTGGAGTCGGGGGTACACTGAAGCTTTCTTT.

The chain links TRBV4-3 to TRBJ1-6; 10 bases align to TRBD1. V lost 0 bases, J lost 14 bases, and 4 bases stayed unmatched. Germline CDR1 is LGHNA and CDR2 is YSLEER. This CDR3 contains 14 residues. CDR3 loop: CASSQDGTGEALHF. CDR3 bases: TGCGCCAGCAGCCAAGACGGGACAGGGGAGGCCCTCCACTTT.

The chain uses TRBV5-5 and TRBJ2-1; 7 nucleotides align to TRBD1. V dropped 4 bases and J dropped 1; count of bases not matched to a gene: 8. Germline-derived CDR1 and CDR2 are SGHKS and YYEKEE (reference sequence). The CDR3 loop spans 16 amino acids. CDR3 coding DNA: TGTGCCAGCAGCGGAGACAGGGTAAAGTCCTACAATGAGCAGTTCTTC. Protein sequence: CASSGDRVKSYNEQFF.

The chain carries TRBV27 and TRBJ1-2; 8 bases map to TRBD1. V lost 3 bases, J lost 5 bases, and 8 bases stayed unmatched. CDR1 and CDR2 (germline): MNHEY, SMNVEV (reference sequence). The CDR3 is 15 amino acids. The CDR3 bases are TGTGCCAGCAGTTTCCCCGGGACAGGATTTTATGGCTACACCTTC. This codes for CASSFPGTGFYGYTF.

The CDR3 region is CASRGQGSPGYTF. The CDR3 nucleotides are TGTGCCAGCAGGGGACAGGGGTCGCCTGGCTACACCTTC. V is TRBV2 and J is TRBJ1-2; 10 nucleotides align to TRBD1. The CDR3 is made up of 13 amino acids. Germline trimming cut 6 bases from V and 7 bases from J; bases unmatched to any gene: 5. Germline V gives CDR1 SNHLY, CDR2 FYNNEI.